This is a list of T cell receptor beta chains from one sample in a study of T cell responses to AZD1222 COVID-19 vaccine. Libraries were prepared by immunoSEQ multiplex PCR; TCRdb keeps only in-frame clonotypes and omits some of them. The table has more than 95,000 clones, more than 70% seen once. The sample here was peripheral blood, taken on day 0 of AZD1222 vaccination. These receptors were obtained from an adult in good health. The CDR3 runs from the conserved cysteine through the conserved F or W. D genes are given only for firm matches. Clone size is given for some rows only: seen once, a few or many times, or a class if the clone is expanded.

clone_size	v_call	j_call	cdr3_length	d_call	cdr3_nt	cdr3_aa
-	TRBV6-5	TRBJ2-5	14	-	TGTGCCAGCCTTGACGGATTCGGCGGGGAGACCCAGTACTTC	CASLDGFGGETQYF
-	TRBV5-6	TRBJ1-2	16	-	TGTGCCAGCAGCTTGTCGGATCAGGTGGAGGGTATAGGCTACACCTTC	CASSLSDQVEGIGYTF
once	TRBV4-2	TRBJ1-4	13	TRBD1	TGTGCCAGCAGCCAAGGACAGGGTGAAAAACTGTTTTTT	CASSQGQGEKLFF
-	TRBV4-2	TRBJ1-1	12	-	TGTGCCAGCAGCCACGCGGACGTTGAAGCTTTCTTT	CASSHADVEAFF
-	TRBV21-1	TRBJ2-5	15	-	TGTGCCAGCAGCAAAGGTTCATTACAACAAGAGACCCAGTACTTC	CASSKGSLQQETQYF
-	TRBV23-1	TRBJ2-7	15	-	TGCGCCAGCAGTCTCAGGATGGCTACGCCCTACGAGCAGTACTTC	CASSLRMATPYEQYF
-	TRBV28	TRBJ1-3	15	-	TGTGCCAGCAGTTTGGGGGGCGGTGCTGGAAACACCATATATTTT	CASSLGGGAGNTIYF
-	TRBV18	TRBJ2-5	14	-	TGTGCCAGCTCACCACCGAATGGAGGTGAGACCCAGTACTTC	CASSPPNGGETQYF
-	TRBV18	TRBJ1-5	15	-	TGTGCCAGCTCACGGGCAGCCGGGGCGAATCAGCCCCAGCATTTT	CASSRAAGANQPQHF
-	TRBV7-2	TRBJ2-7	11	-	TGTGCCAGCTCGATCTCCTACGAGCAGTACTTC	CASSISYEQYF
-	TRBV28	TRBJ1-5	15	-	TGTGCCAGCAGCCTCACGGACGGAGGTGATCAGCCCCAGCATTTT	CASSLTDGGDQPQHF
-	TRBV7-2	TRBJ2-7	12	-	TGTGCCAGCAGCCAAACAGGGTACGAGCAGTACTTC	CASSQTGYEQYF
-	TRBV12-3/TRBV12-4	TRBJ2-1	13	-	TGTGCCAGCAGTTTCGGGGGTCTCCATGAGCAGTTCTTC	CASSFGGLHEQFF
few	TRBV7-9	TRBJ2-7	15	-	TGTGCCAGCAGCTTAGCGCAACACGGTCCCTACGAGCAGTACTTC	CASSLAQHGPYEQYF
-	TRBV28	TRBJ2-1	15	TRBD2	TGTGCCAGCAGCCCCGGGGCGGGAGTCTACAATGAGCAGTTCTTC	CASSPGAGVYNEQFF
-	TRBV5-1	TRBJ1-2	14	TRBD1	TGCGCCAGCAGCGTAGGACAGGTCGCCTATGGCTACACCTTC	CASSVGQVAYGYTF
-	TRBV6-1	TRBJ1-1	16	-	TGTGCCAGCAGTGAGGTGCAGGGAGGGCCGACCTCTGAAGCTTTCTTT	CASSEVQGGPTSEAFF
-	TRBV5-1	TRBJ2-6	16	-	TGCGCCAGCAGCTTGGGTGGTCAGGCTGGGGCCAACGTCCTGACTTTC	CASSLGGQAGANVLTF
-	TRBV4-1	TRBJ2-7	15	-	TGCGCCAGCAGCCAAGTGCCGGAAAGCTCCTACGAGCAGTACTTC	CASSQVPESSYEQYF
-	TRBV6-6	TRBJ2-2	11	-	TGTGCCGTTTGGTTCACCGGGGAGCTGTTTTTT	CAVWFTGELFF
-	TRBV5-6	TRBJ1-6	14	-	TGTGCCAGCAGCACCACAGGTTCAAATTCACCCCTCCACTTT	CASSTTGSNSPLHF
once	TRBV4-1	TRBJ2-7	13	-	TGCGCCAGCAGCCATGAGGGGGCCTACGAGCAGTACTTC	CASSHEGAYEQYF
once	TRBV5-4	TRBJ1-1	12	TRBD1	TGTGCCGGACAGGGACTGAACACTGAAGCTTTCTTT	CAGQGLNTEAFF
-	TRBV7-9	TRBJ2-5	15	TRBD1	TGTGCCAGCAGCTTTAATGGGGGACAGGTAGAGACCCAGTACTTC	CASSFNGGQVETQYF
-	TRBV27	TRBJ1-5	14	-	TGTGCCAGCAGTTTAGAAGGACAGACGGGCCGTAAGCATTTT	CASSLEGQTGRKHF
-	TRBV19	TRBJ2-7	14	TRBD1	TGTGCCAGTAGTATTGGACAGGGAACCTACGAGCAGTACTTC	CASSIGQGTYEQYF
-	TRBV7-2	TRBJ2-5	14	-	TGTGCCAGCAGCTCTCCGGGACCCCAAGAGACCCAGTACTTC	CASSSPGPQETQYF
-	TRBV30	TRBJ2-2	14	-	TGTGCCTGGAGTGTACGCCGGGACACCGGGGAGCTGTTTTTT	CAWSVRRDTGELFF
-	TRBV7-9	TRBJ2-3	14	-	TGTGCCAGCAGCCCCGGGACTAGCACAGATACGCAGTATTTT	CASSPGTSTDTQYF
-	TRBV9	TRBJ2-3	15	-	TGTGCCAGCAGCGCCAGGGACCCTGCCGCAGATACGCAGTATTTT	CASSARDPAADTQYF
-	TRBV6-5	TRBJ1-2	15	TRBD1	TGTGCCAGCAGTTATTCCCCCCCCGGACAGGATGGCTACACCTTC	CASSYSPPGQDGYTF